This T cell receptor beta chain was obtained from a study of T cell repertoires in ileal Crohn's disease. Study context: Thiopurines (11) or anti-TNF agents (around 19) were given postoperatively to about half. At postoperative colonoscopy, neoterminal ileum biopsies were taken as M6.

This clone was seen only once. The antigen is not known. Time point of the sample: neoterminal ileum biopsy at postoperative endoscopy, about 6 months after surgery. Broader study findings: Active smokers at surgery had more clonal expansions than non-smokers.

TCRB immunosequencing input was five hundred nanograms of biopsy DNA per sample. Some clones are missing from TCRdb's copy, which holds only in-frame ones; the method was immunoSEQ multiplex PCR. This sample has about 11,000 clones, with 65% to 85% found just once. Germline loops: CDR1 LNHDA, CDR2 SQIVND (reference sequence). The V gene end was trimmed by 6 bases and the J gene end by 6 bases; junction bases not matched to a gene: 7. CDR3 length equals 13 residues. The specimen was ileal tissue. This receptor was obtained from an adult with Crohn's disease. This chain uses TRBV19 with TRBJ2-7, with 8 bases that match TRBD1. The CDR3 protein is CASSPSDRGEQYF. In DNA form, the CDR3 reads TGTGCCAGTAGCCCATCAGACAGGGGCGAGCAGTACTTC.